This TCR beta chain was sequenced for a study of T cell repertoires in cytomegalovirus infection. Germline assignment: CDR1 MNHEY and CDR2 SMNVEV (reference sequence). Trimming removed 0 bases at V and 5 bases at J, with 11 bases between. The CDR3 runs to 15 residues. About this clonotype itself: Its target is not known.

TCRdb recomputed calls from the reads with MiXCR, one row per CDR3 protein. The sample carries fewer than 1,000,000 distinct CDR3 sequences, about 33% recorded once. This sample comprised cultured CD8+ T cells from PBMCs, obtained from culture after CMV antigen stimulation. The clonotype originates from a human donor in good health (CMV status not recorded). Some clones in this sample may be carry-over from other donors' samples. V is TRBV27 and J is TRBJ1-5; no firm D call. This CDR3 is CASSLSIQPDQPQHF. Here the CDR3 DNA reads TGTGCCAGCAGTTTATCTATACAGCCCGATCAGCCCCAGCATTTT.